This entry lists 23 T cell receptor beta chains sequenced from one sample in a study of blood T cell repertoires in COVID-19 (dated by TCRdb to 2020 to 2022). The library relied on the immunoSEQ multiplex PCR assay. The table comes from immuneACCESS by way of TCRdb, which keeps in-frame sequences with V and J called. Part of the clones is missing from these tables; in studies checked, under half for an unresolved V gene and the rest for unknown reasons. The sample table holds about 160,000 clones, of which around 92% were seen once. About 2.6% of the sample comes from the top ten. The sample consisted of peripheral blood. These receptors originate from a man aged 60 to 75 with acute or convalescent COVID-19.

This clone was recorded a few times. The chain combines TRBV15 with TRBJ1-2; D may be TRBD1 (6 bases). The CDR3 loop spans 15 amino acids. CDR1 LNHNV and CDR2 YYDKDF come from the germline V gene (reference sequence). Trimming removed 6 bases at V and 2 bases at J, with 16 bases between. CDR3 in amino acids: CATRFVTGRNYGYTF. The CDR3 region has the DNA TGTGCCACCAGGTTTGTGACAGGTCGAAACTATGGCTACACCTTC.

This chain connects TRBV9 to TRBJ2-1; 10 nucleotides match TRBD2. Trimming at V came to 2 bases and at J to 7 bases, leaving 6 bases not matched to a gene. Germline V CDR1 and CDR2: SGDLS, YYNGEE. CDR3 size: 15 residues. The DNA for the CDR3 is TGTGCCAGCAGCGTCGTTAGCGGGGGGAGTAATGAGCAGTTCTTC. Amino acid sequence: CASSVVSGGSNEQFF.

This sequence joins TRBV2 and TRBJ2-3; 8 positions agree with TRBD2. Germline lookup yields CDR1 SNHLY and CDR2 FYNNEI. The CDR3 sequence is 16 residues long. V shed 1 base, J shed 14 bases, and the junction held 17 bases outside the gene matches. As DNA, the CDR3 is TGTGCCAGCAGTGAAGAAGGTGCGGGGGGCCGAACAGGTCGGTATTTT. Translation gives CASSEEGAGGRTGRYF.

This sequence joins TRBV6-2 or TRBV6-3 and TRBJ2-1; TRBD2 aligns across 8 bases. The ends lost 4 bases at V and 0 bases at J; junction bases unmatched: 5. The CDR3 totals 16 residues. The germline CDR1 and CDR2 sequences are MNHEY and SVGEGT. The CDR3 DNA sequence: TGTGCCAGCAGTTTGGATAGCGGGGCCTCCTACAATGAGCAGTTCTTC. It yields the protein CASSLDSGASYNEQFF.

This clone was detected only once. The chain uses TRBV5-1 and TRBJ2-7; 8 positions agree with TRBD1. The germline V gene has CDR1 SGHRS and CDR2 YFSETQ. CDR3 size: 16 residues. The V gene end was trimmed by 5 bases and the J gene end by 2 bases; junction bases not matched to a gene: 12. CDR3 sequence: CASSFGRTGPTYEQYF. The CDR3 nucleotides are TGCGCCAGCAGTTTTGGCCGGACAGGGCCTACCTACGAGCAGTACTTC. The full variable domain, with the rest looked up from reference TRBV5-1 and TRBJ2-7, is KAGVTQTPRYLIKTRGQQVTLSCSPISGHRSVSWYQQTPGQGLQFLFEYFSETQRNKGNFPGRFSGRQFSNSRSEMNVSTLELGDSALYLCASSFGRTGPTYEQYFGPGTRLTVT.

The rearrangement uses TRBV5-6 and TRBJ1-2; D unresolved. CDR1 and CDR2 from the germline V gene are SGHDT and YYEEEE. The CDR3 totals 14 residues. V lost 1 base and J 5 bases, leaving 12 bases between the germline ends. This CDR3 is CASSLWSVAYGYTF. CDR3 coding DNA: TGTGCCAGCAGCTTGTGGTCCGTAGCATATGGCTACACCTTC. The full variable domain, completed using reference TRBV5-6 and TRBJ1-2, is DAGVTQSPTHLIKTRGQQVTLRCSPKSGHDTVSWYQQALGQGPQFIFQYYEEEERQRGNFPDRFSGHQFPNYSSELNVNALLLGDSALYLCASSLWSVAYGYTFGSGTRLTVV.

This clone was seen just once. The same CDR3 arises from other DNA sequences in this sample as well. This chain links TRBV7-9 with TRBJ1-5, with 7 bases fitting TRBD1. CDR1 and CDR2 from the germline V gene are SEHNR and FQNEAQ (reference sequence). The CDR3 sequence is 14 residues long. V gave up 0 bases and J gave up 4 bases; unmatched junction bases: 0. CDR3 region: CASSLAQGNQPQHF. CDR3 bases: TGTGCCAGCAGCTTAGCACAGGGGAATCAGCCCCAGCATTTT.

V is TRBV9 and J is TRBJ2-3; 7 positions match TRBD1. The CDR3 runs 17 residues. CDR1 SGDLS and CDR2 YYNGEE come from the germline V gene. The V segment lost 4 bases and the J segment 2 bases; nucleotides outside the gene matches: 13. Written as DNA, the CDR3 is TGTGCCAGCAGCCCTATCGACAGGGCGGGTTACACAGATACGCAGTATTTT. It translates to CASSPIDRAGYTDTQYF.

The chain couples TRBV28 to TRBJ2-7; TRBD1 might be the D (5 bases). The germline CDR1 and CDR2 sequences are MDHEN and SYDVKM. Trimming removed 6 bases at V and 4 bases at J, with 19 bases between. The CDR3 totals 15 residues. The CDR3 is CASRKMPDSSYEQYF. For the CDR3, the DNA is TGTGCCAGCAGAAAGATGCCCGACAGTTCATACGAGCAGTACTTC.

The chain links TRBV23-1 to TRBJ2-3; 7 bases align to TRBD2. TRBV23-1 is an open reading frame whose function is uncertain. Germline trimming cut 11 bases from V and 0 bases from J; bases unmatched to any gene: 5. CDR3 length equals 13 residues. In DNA, the CDR3 is TGCGCCGGGGGGGACGTCAGCACAGATACGCAGTATTTT. Amino acids: CAGGDVSTDTQYF.

V and J are TRBV6-1 and TRBJ1-5; 11 positions match TRBD1. Germline loops: CDR1 MNHNS, CDR2 SASEGT. The CDR3 has 15 residues. The V gene end was trimmed by 0 bases and the J gene end by 6 bases; junction bases not matched to a gene: 1. The CDR3 is CASSEAGTGGQPQHF. The CDR3 DNA is TGTGCCAGCAGTGAAGCGGGGACAGGGGGTCAGCCCCAGCATTTT.

The V gene is TRBV6-4, the J gene TRBJ2-2, with D perhaps matching TRBD1 (5 bases). The germline gives CDR1 MRHNA, CDR2 SNTAGT. The CDR3 consists of 15 residues. Trimming shortened V by 5 bases and J by 5 bases, and 15 bases separated the two germline ends. CDR3 in DNA: TGTGCCAGCAGTAGTGAACCCTCAGGGACCGGGGAGCTGTTTTTT. Protein sequence: CASSSEPSGTGELFF.

The chain employs TRBV10-1 and TRBJ1-1; a possible D gene is TRBD1 (6 bases). Trimming took 0 bases from V and 4 from J, leaving 9 bases between them. CDR1 is WNHNN and CDR2 is SYGVQD in the germline V gene (reference sequence). The CDR3 spans 14 residues. The chain's CDR3 is CASSESTGSTEAFF. The CDR3 DNA reads as TGCGCCAGCAGTGAGTCTACAGGGTCCACTGAAGCTTTCTTT.

Regarding this clone: The same CDR3 is also encoded by other DNA sequences in this sample. CDR3 nucleotides: TGCGCCAGCAGCCGGGACAGTTCTAACTATGGCTACACCTTC. Protein: CASSRDSSNYGYTF. The chain uses TRBV5-1 and TRBJ1-2; 7 nucleotides line up with TRBD1. With V trimmed by 4 bases and J by 0 bases, 3 bases remained unmatched. The length of the CDR3 is 14 residues. CDR1 and CDR2 (germline): SGHRS, YFSETQ.

V and J are TRBV6-5 and TRBJ2-7, with 11 bases identical to TRBD2. V trimming: 5 bases; J trimming: 6 bases; junction bases outside the gene matches: 6. Per the germline V gene, CDR1 is MNHEY and CDR2 is SVGAGI. CDR3 size: 14 residues. This chain's CDR3 is CASSRGLAEREQYF. In DNA form, the CDR3 reads TGTGCCAGCAGTCGGGGACTAGCGGAACGCGAGCAGTACTTC.

The rearrangement joins TRBV20-1 to TRBJ1-3, with 8 nucleotides matching TRBD1. V lost 3 bases to trimming and J lost 2 bases; unmatched junction nucleotides: 3. Per the germline V gene, CDR1 is DFQATT and CDR2 is SNEGSKA (reference sequence). The CDR3 is 14 residues long. The CDR3 here is CSASRGQAGNTIYF. DNA of the CDR3: TGCAGTGCTAGTAGGGGACAGGCTGGAAACACCATATATTTT.

This chain joins TRBV4-1 and TRBJ2-3; D is perhaps TRBD1 (6 bases). CDR1 is MGHRA and CDR2 is YSYEKL in the germline V gene. CDR3 length: 15 amino acids. V lost 2 bases and J lost 1, with 10 bases in between. The CDR3 loop is CASSQPTGRTDTQYF. The CDR3 DNA sequence: TGCGCCAGCAGCCAACCCACAGGGCGCACAGATACGCAGTATTTT.

V is TRBV5-5 and J is TRBJ1-1, with D possibly matching TRBD1 (5 bases). This CDR3 comprises 15 residues. Trimming stripped 0 bases from V and 0 bases from J, with 9 bases between. CDR1 SGHKS and CDR2 YYEKEE come from the germline V gene (reference sequence). The CDR3 here is CASSLVGGMNTEAFF. The CDR3 nucleotides are TGTGCCAGCAGCTTGGTTGGGGGGATGAACACTGAAGCTTTCTTT.

The genes are TRBV11-2 and TRBJ2-7; D might be TRBD1 (5 bases). Looked up from germline, CDR1 is SGHAT and CDR2 is FQNNGV. Trimming took off 0 bases at V and 2 bases at J, with 11 bases between the two ends. This CDR3 is built from 15 residues. CDR3 loop: CASSLELAGPYEQYF. The DNA for the CDR3 is TGTGCCAGCAGCTTAGAGCTCGCAGGGCCCTACGAGCAGTACTTC.

The CDR3 spells CASSEAKYSRPLHF. Written as DNA, the CDR3 is TGTGCCAGCAGTGAGGCGAAGTACAGTCGGCCCCTCCACTTT. V and J are TRBV6-1 and TRBJ1-6; D gene uncertain. The CDR3 runs 14 residues. Trimming shortened V by 3 bases and J by 13 bases, and 16 bases separated the two germline ends. Germline-derived CDR1 and CDR2 are MNHNS and SASEGT.

V and J are TRBV2 and TRBJ1-1; weak D call: TRBD1 (6 bases). Germline V gene lookup returns CDR1 SNHLY and CDR2 FYNNEI. This CDR3 has 12 amino acids. Trimming stripped 6 bases from V and 11 bases from J, with 16 bases between. DNA for the CDR3: TGTGCCAGCAGGGAGGACAGTCCCCGCGCTTTCTTT. As protein: CASREDSPRAFF. The full variable domain, completed using reference TRBV2 and TRBJ1-1, is EPEVTQTPSHQVTQMGQEVILRCVPISNHLYFYWYRQILGQKVEFLVSFYNNEISEKSEIFDDQFSVERPDGSNFTLKIRSTKLEDSAMYFCASREDSPRAFFGQGTRLTVV.

J is TRBJ2-5 and V is TRBV7-3; a weak D match, TRBD1 (5 bases). Trimming pared 5 bases from V and 6 bases from J, leaving 19 bases between. This CDR3 contains 15 residues. CDR1 is SGHTA and CDR2 is FQGTGA in the germline V gene. Written as DNA, the CDR3 is TGTGCCAGCAGCGCAGATCGGGCTGCGGACAAGACCCAGTACTTC. This codes for CASSADRAADKTQYF.

This clone was picked up a small number of times. The J gene is TRBJ2-7, the V gene TRBV7-9; no clear D gene. V gave up 5 bases and J gave up 7 bases, with 9 bases separating them. Germline V CDR1 and CDR2: SEHNR, FQNEAQ (reference sequence). The CDR3 extends over 11 amino acids. CDR3 bases: TGTGCCAGCAGCACGCAGACAGAGCAGTACTTC. The encoded protein is CASSTQTEQYF.